A single sample is the source of the 12 T cell receptor beta chains below, sequenced in a study of cytomegalovirus exposure and HLA in healthy donors. Profiling relied on immunoSEQ multiplex PCR, and the TCRdb table lists in-frame clones only, not all of them. In the table there are 150,000 or so clones, around 85% of which are singletons. The sequenced material came from PBMCs. The receptors shown here come from a man in his thirties or forties in good health and CMV-seropositive.

This chain links TRBV11-3 with TRBJ2-1, with TRBD2 identical over 7 bases. The germline gives CDR1 SGHNT, CDR2 YENEEA. The CDR3 contains 15 residues. The J segment lost 3 bases and the V segment lost 0 bases, leaving 2 bases of the junction unmatched. The CDR3: CASSLDPGGYNEQFF. In DNA form, the CDR3 reads TGTGCCAGCAGCTTAGACCCGGGGGGCTACAATGAGCAGTTCTTC.

The V gene is TRBV5-1, the J gene TRBJ1-4; 9 nucleotides match TRBD1. The trim removed 4 bases at V and 8 bases at J, leaving 6 bases unmatched. The CDR3 extends over 14 amino acids. Germline CDR1 SGHRS, CDR2 YFSETQ. The CDR3 protein is CASSRGDRDEKLFF. The CDR3 coding sequence is TGCGCCAGCAGCCGGGGGGACAGGGACGAAAAACTGTTTTTT.

The DNA of the CDR3 is TGCGCCAGCAGCTTTGGGACAGGCGGCTACGAGCAGTACTTC. This encodes CASSFGTGGYEQYF. The chain has TRBV5-1 and TRBJ2-7; 8 bases fit TRBD1. CDR1 and CDR2 from the germline V gene are SGHRS and YFSETQ. This CDR3 is 14 amino acids long. Trimming removed 2 bases from V and 3 bases from J; junction bases left unmatched: 4.

The chain uses TRBV18 and TRBJ1-1; 9 bases are shared with TRBD1. CDR3 size: 13 residues. J gave up 4 bases and V 4 bases, and 1 base lay outside the gene matches. Germline V CDR1 and CDR2: KGHSH, LQKENI. The CDR3 reads CASSLQGATEAFF. The CDR3 bases are TGTGCCAGCTCACTACAGGGGGCCACTGAAGCTTTCTTT.

The V and J genes are TRBV29-1 and TRBJ1-2, with 9 nucleotides matching TRBD1. The CDR3 spans 14 residues. V lost 4 bases to trimming and J lost 4 bases; unmatched junction nucleotides: 7. The germline gives CDR1 SQVTM, CDR2 ANQGSEA. In nucleotides, the CDR3 is TGCAGCGTTGCTAGACAGGGGGAGGGCTATGGCTACACCTTC. Protein sequence: CSVARQGEGYGYTF. The full variable domain, completed using reference TRBV29-1 and TRBJ1-2, is SAVISQKPSRDICQRGTSLTIQCQVDSQVTMMFWYRQQPGQSLTLIATANQGSEATYESGFVIDKFPISRPNLTFSTLTVSNMSPEDSSIYLCSVARQGEGYGYTFGSGTRLTVV.

The DNA for the CDR3 is TGCGCCAGCAGCTTGCTCGGGGCGGGATCATACAATGAGCAGTTCTTC. Translated: CASSLLGAGSYNEQFF. V usage is TRBV5-1 and J usage is TRBJ2-1; D might be TRBD2 (6 bases). Trimming cost V 1 base and J 4 bases, with 15 bases left between them. The germline gives CDR1 SGHRS, CDR2 YFSETQ. This CDR3 is built from 16 residues. The full variable domain, completed using reference TRBV5-1 and TRBJ2-1, is KAGVTQTPRYLIKTRGQQVTLSCSPISGHRSVSWYQQTPGQGLQFLFEYFSETQRNKGNFPGRFSGRQFSNSRSEMNVSTLELGDSALYLCASSLLGAGSYNEQFFGPGTRLTVL.

The chain employs TRBV7-3 and TRBJ2-5, with 14 bases fitting TRBD2. V was clipped by 3 bases and J by 2 bases; unmatched bases: 5. Per the germline V gene, CDR1 is SGHTA and CDR2 is FQGTGA. The CDR3 length is 17 residues. The CDR3 protein is CASSLGLAGEDQETQYF. CDR3 DNA sequence: TGTGCCAGCAGCTTGGGACTAGCGGGGGAGGATCAAGAGACCCAGTACTTC.

This chain joins TRBV7-9 and TRBJ2-3; no clear D. Germline CDR1 SEHNR, CDR2 FQNEAQ (reference sequence). This CDR3 spans 13 amino acids. V was clipped by 4 bases and J by 2 bases, with 7 bases between them. In DNA form, the CDR3 reads TGTGCCAGCAGCTCCCCTTTCACAGATACGCAGTATTTT. Translation: CASSSPFTDTQYF.

V gene TRBV7-6 combines with J gene TRBJ2-1; TRBD1 agrees at 8 bases. The CDR3 length is 14 residues. Germline trimming cut 4 bases from V and 9 bases from J; bases unmatched to any gene: 8. Germline V lookup: CDR1 SGHVS, CDR2 FNYEAQ. CDR3 nucleotide sequence: TGTGCCAGCAGCTCAGGGGACAGGTCGGGTGAGCAGTTCTTC. Its protein product is CASSSGDRSGEQFF.

The J gene is TRBJ2-7, the V gene TRBV4-3; D not resolved. The germline V gene encodes CDR1 LGHNA and CDR2 YSLEER. CDR3 length equals 14 residues. V shed 0 bases and J shed 2 bases, with 8 bases lying between them. The CDR3 region is CASSQDAHTYEQYF. As DNA, the CDR3 is TGCGCCAGCAGCCAAGATGCACACACCTACGAGCAGTACTTC.

The chain is built from TRBV7-8 and TRBJ2-5; D is ambiguous. V was clipped by 0 bases and J by 2 bases, with 10 bases between them. Germline CDR1 SGHVS, CDR2 FQNEAQ. The CDR3 sequence is 15 residues long. The DNA for the CDR3 is TGTGCCAGCAGCTTAGCGACTTGGATACAAGAGACCCAGTACTTC. Its translation is CASSLATWIQETQYF. The entire variable domain, with the rest obtained from reference TRBV7-8 and TRBJ2-5, is as follows: GAGVSQSPRYKVAKRGQDVALRCDPISGHVSLFWYQQALGQGPEFLTYFQNEAQLDKSGLPSDRFFAERPEGSVSTLKIQRTQQEDSAVYLCASSLATWIQETQYFGPGTRLLVL.

This clone occurred a few times. This CDR3 reads CASSAIDRGYEQYF. The CDR3 region has the DNA TGTGCCAGCAGTGCAATAGACAGGGGCTACGAGCAGTACTTC. V and J are TRBV9 and TRBJ2-7, with TRBD1 identical over 8 bases. Per germline, CDR1 SGDLS and CDR2 YYNGEE. The ends lost 5 bases at V and 3 bases at J; junction bases unmatched: 7. The length of the CDR3 is 14 residues. Based on the CDR3 plus reference TRBV9 and TRBJ2-7, the full variable domain is DSGVTQTPKHLITATGQRVTLRCSPRSGDLSVYWYQQSLDQGLQFLIQYYNGEERAKGNILERFSAQQFPDLHSELNLSSLELGDSALYFCASSAIDRGYEQYFGPGTRLTVT.